This TCR beta chain came from a study of CD8+ T cells in alopecia areata. Study as a whole: Tofacitinib was taken orally by treated patients, and the dose was 5 to 10 mg twice daily. Study-wide results and limits: Lesional scalp exceeded normal scalp in clonality, especially in alopecia totalis/universalis.

Comments on this clone: Antigen unknown.

This CDR3 region has 14 residues. From germline, CDR1 is GTSNPN and CDR2 SVGIG (reference sequence). V was trimmed by 1 base and J by 6 bases, leaving 13 bases between them. Peripheral blood and lesional scalp punch biopsies were taken from alopecia areata patients. The authors sorted CD4+ and CD8+ T cells from PBMCs. RNA extraction and reverse transcription yielded cDNA as sequencing template. The table came from immunoSEQ multiplex PCR; TCRdb's copy has only in-frame clones and leaves some out. The table lists 150,000 to 200,000 clones, roughly 60% of them singletons, with 1.7% in the top ten. J is TRBJ1-5 and V is TRBV30; D is ambiguous. Here the sequenced sample was CD4+ T cells sorted from blood, taken at week 0. This TCR came from a human donor with alopecia areata. CDR3 sequence (DNA): TGTGCCTGGAGTGATGTGGATACGAGTCAGCCCCAGCATTTT. The encoded protein is CAWSDVDTSQPQHF.